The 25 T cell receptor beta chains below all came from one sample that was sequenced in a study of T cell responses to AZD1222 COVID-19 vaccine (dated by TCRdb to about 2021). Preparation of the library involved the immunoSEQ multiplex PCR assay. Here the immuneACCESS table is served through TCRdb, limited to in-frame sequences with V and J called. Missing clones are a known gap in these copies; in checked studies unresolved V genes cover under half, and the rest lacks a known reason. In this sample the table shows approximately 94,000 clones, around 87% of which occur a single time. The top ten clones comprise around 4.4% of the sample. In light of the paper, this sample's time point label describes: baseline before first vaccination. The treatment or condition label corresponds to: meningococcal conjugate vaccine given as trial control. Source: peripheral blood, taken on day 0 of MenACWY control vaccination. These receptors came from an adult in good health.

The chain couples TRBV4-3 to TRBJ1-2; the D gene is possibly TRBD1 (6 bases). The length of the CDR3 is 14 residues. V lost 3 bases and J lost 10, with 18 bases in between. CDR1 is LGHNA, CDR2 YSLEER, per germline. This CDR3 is CASSQITGHYYYTF. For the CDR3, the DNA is TGCGCCAGCAGCCAGATTACAGGGCACTACTACTACACCTTC.

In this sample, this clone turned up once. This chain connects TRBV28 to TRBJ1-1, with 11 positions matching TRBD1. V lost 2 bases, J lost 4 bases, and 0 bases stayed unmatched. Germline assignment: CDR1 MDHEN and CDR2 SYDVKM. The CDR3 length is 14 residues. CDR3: CASSLGTGGTEAFF. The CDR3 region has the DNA TGTGCCAGCAGTTTAGGGACAGGGGGCACTGAAGCTTTCTTT.

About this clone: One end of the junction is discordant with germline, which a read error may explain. This chain's CDR3 is CASSLEQNAEAFF. CDR3 in DNA: TGTGCCAGCAGCTTAGAACAGAACGCTGAAGCTTTCTTT. The chain has TRBV7-9 and TRBJ1-1, with D hard to call. The CDR3 sequence is 13 residues long. CDR1 and CDR2 from the germline V gene are SEHNR and FQNEAQ (reference sequence).

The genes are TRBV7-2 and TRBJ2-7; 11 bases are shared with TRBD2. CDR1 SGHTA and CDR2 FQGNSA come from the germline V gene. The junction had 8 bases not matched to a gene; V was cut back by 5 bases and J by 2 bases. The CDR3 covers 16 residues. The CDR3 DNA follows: TGTGCCAGCAGCCTCGTAGCGGGAGGGTGGGCCTACGAGCAGTACTTC. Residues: CASSLVAGGWAYEQYF.

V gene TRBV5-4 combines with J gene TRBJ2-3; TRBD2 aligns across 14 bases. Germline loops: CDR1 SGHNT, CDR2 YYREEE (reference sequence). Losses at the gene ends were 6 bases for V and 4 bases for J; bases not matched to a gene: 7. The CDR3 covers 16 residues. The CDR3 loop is CASTRLAGGVSDTQYF. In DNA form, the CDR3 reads TGTGCCAGCACCAGACTAGCGGGGGGGGTCTCAGATACGCAGTATTTT.

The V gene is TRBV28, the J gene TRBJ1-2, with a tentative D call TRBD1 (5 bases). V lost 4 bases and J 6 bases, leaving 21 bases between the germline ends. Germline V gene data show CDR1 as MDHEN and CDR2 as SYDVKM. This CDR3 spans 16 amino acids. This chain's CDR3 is CASSWGSLGREDGYTF. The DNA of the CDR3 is TGTGCCAGCAGTTGGGGGTCTTTGGGCAGGGAAGATGGCTACACCTTC.

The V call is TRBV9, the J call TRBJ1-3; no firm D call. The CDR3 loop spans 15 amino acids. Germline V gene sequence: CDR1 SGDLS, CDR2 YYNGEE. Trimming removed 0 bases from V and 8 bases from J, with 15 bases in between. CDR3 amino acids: CASSVAGNPGHTIYF. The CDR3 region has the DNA TGTGCCAGCAGCGTAGCAGGAAACCCCGGACACACCATATATTTT. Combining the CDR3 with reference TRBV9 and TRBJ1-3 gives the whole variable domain DSGVTQTPKHLITATGQRVTLRCSPRSGDLSVYWYQQSLDQGLQFLIQYYNGEERAKGNILERFSAQQFPDLHSELNLSSLELGDSALYFCASSVAGNPGHTIYFGEGSWLTVV.

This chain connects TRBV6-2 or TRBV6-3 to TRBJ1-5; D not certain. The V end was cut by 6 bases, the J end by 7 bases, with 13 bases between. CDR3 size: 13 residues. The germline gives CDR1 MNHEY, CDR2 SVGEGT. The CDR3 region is CASSLDSGQPQHF. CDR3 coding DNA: TGTGCCAGCAGCTTGGATTCCGGGCAGCCCCAGCATTTT.

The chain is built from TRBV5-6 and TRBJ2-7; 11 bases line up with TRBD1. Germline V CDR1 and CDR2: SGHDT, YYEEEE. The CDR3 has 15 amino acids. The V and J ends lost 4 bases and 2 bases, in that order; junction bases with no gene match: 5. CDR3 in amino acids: CASSPGTGGPYEQYF. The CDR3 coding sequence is TGTGCCAGCAGCCCAGGGACAGGGGGACCCTACGAGCAGTACTTC.

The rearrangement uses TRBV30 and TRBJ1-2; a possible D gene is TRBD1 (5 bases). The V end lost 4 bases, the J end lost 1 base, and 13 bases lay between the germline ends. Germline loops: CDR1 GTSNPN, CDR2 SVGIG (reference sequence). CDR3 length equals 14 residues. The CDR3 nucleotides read TGTGCCTGGACCGTCAGGGCTAGTAACTATGGCTACACCTTC. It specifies CAWTVRASNYGYTF.

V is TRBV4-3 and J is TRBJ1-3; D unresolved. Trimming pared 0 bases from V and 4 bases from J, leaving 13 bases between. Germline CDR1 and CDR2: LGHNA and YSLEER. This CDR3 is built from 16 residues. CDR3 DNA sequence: TGCGCCAGCAGCCAAGACTGGGTACCTGCCGGAAACACCATATATTTT. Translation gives CASSQDWVPAGNTIYF.

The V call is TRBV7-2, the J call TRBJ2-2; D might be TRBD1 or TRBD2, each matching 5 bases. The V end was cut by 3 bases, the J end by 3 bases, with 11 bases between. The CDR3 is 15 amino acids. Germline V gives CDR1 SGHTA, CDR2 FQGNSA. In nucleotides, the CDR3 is TGTGCCAGCAGCTTTTGGGGGTCGCACACCGGGGAGCTGTTTTTT. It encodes CASSFWGSHTGELFF.

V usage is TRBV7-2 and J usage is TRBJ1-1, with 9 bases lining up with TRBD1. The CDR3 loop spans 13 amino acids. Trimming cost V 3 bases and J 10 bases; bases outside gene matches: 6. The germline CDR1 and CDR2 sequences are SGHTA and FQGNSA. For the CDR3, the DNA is TGTGCCAGCAGCTTGGACAGGGGATTTGTAGCTTTCTTT. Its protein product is CASSLDRGFVAFF.

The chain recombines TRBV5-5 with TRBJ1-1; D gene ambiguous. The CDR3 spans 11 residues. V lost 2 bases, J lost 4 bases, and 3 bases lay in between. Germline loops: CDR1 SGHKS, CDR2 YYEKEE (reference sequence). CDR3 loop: CASSFATEAFF. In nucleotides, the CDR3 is TGTGCCAGCAGCTTTGCCACTGAAGCTTTCTTT.

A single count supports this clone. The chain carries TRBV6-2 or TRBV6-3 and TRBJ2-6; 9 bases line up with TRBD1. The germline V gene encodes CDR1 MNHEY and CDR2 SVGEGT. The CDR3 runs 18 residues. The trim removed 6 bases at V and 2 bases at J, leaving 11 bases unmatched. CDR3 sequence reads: CASSLAGTGIPGANVLTF. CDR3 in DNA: TGTGCCAGCAGCTTGGCCGGGACAGGGATCCCTGGGGCCAACGTCCTGACTTTC.

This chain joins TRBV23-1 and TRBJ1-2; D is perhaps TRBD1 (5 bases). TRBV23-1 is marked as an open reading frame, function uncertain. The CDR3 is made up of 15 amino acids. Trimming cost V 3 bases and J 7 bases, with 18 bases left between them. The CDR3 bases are TGCGCCAGCAGTCACCTCCCGTCCAGGGCGCTTGGCTACACCTTC. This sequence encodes CASSHLPSRALGYTF.

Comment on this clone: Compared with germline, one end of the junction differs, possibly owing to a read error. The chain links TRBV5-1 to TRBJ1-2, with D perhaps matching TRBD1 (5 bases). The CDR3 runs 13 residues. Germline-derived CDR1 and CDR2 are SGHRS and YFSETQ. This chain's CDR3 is CARSGDGGYGYTF. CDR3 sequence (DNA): TGCGCCCGCAGCGGGGACGGGGGGTATGGCTACACCTTC. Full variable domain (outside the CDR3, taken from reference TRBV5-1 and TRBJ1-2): KAGVTQTPRYLIKTRGQQVTLSCSPISGHRSVSWYQQTPGQGLQFLFEYFSETQRNKGNFPGRFSGRQFSNSRSEMNVSTLELGDSALYLCARSGDGGYGYTFGSGTRLTVV.

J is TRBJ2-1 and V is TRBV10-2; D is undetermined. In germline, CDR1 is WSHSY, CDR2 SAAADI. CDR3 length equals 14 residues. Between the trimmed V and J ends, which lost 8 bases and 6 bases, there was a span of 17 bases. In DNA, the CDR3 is TGCGCCAGCCAGTCAGCCTCGGCCCCCAATGAGCAGTTCTTC. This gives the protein CASQSASAPNEQFF.

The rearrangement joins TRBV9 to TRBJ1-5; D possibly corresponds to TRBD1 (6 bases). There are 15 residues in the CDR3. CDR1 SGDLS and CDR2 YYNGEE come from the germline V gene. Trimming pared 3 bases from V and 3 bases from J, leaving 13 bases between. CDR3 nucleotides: TGTGCCAGCAGCGCCGAAACAGGGCCCAATCAGCCCCAGCATTTT. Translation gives CASSAETGPNQPQHF. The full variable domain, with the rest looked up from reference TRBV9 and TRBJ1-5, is DSGVTQTPKHLITATGQRVTLRCSPRSGDLSVYWYQQSLDQGLQFLIQYYNGEERAKGNILERFSAQQFPDLHSELNLSSLELGDSALYFCASSAETGPNQPQHFGDGTRLSIL.

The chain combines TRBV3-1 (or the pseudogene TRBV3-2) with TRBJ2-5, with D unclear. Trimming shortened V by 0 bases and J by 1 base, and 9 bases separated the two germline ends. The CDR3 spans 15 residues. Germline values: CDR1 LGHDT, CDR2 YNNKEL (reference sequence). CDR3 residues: CASSQDLAVQETQYF. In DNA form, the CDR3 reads TGTGCCAGCAGCCAAGATCTCGCAGTCCAAGAGACCCAGTACTTC.

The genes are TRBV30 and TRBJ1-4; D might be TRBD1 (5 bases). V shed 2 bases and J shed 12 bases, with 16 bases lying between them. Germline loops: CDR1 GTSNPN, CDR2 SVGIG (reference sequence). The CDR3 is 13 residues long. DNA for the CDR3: TGTGCCTGGAGTCGGACCCTGGAAGGGGAACTGTTTTTT. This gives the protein CAWSRTLEGELFF.

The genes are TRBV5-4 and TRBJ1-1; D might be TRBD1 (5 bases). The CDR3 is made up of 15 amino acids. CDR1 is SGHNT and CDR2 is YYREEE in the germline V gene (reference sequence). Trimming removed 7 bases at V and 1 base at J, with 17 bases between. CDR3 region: CASREQRQSNTEAFF. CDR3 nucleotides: TGTGCCAGCCGCGAACAACGACAGTCGAACACTGAAGCTTTCTTT.

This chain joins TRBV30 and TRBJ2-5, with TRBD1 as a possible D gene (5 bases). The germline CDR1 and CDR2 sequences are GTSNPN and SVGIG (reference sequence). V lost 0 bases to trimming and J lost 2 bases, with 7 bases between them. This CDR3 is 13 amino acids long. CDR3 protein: CAWSVRQQETQYF. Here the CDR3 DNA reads TGTGCCTGGAGTGTGAGACAGCAAGAGACCCAGTACTTC.

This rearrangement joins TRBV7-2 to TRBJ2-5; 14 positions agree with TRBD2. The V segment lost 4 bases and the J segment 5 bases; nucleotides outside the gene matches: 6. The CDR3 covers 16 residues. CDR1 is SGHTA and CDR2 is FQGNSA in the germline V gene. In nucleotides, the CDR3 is TGTGCCAGCAGCTCGGGACTAGCGGGAGATAGTGAGACCCAGTACTTC. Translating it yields CASSSGLAGDSETQYF.

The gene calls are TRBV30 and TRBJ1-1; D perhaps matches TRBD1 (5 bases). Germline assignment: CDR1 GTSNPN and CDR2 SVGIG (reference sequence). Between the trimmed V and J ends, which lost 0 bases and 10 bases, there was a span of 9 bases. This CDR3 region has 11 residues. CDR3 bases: TGTGCCTGGAGTGTCGGGCAGGGAGCTTTCTTT. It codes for CAWSVGQGAFF.